The subject of this entry is one T cell receptor beta chain. PCR was performed using 60 Vbeta and 13 Jbeta primers. Method: immunoSEQ multiplex PCR; TCRdb's copy keeps in-frame clones and lacks some. Here the sample spans approximately 130,000 clones, 70% to 85% being singletons. The data are from a study of cytomegalovirus exposure and HLA in healthy donors. The J segment lost 1 base and the V segment lost 1 base, leaving 4 bases of the junction unmatched. CDR1 is MGHRA, CDR2 YSYEKL, per germline. This CDR3 has 17 amino acids. This TCR derives from a man between 18 and 35 years old in good health and CMV-seronegative. The specimen sequenced was PBMCs. This chain links TRBV4-1 with TRBJ2-3; TRBD2 agrees at 11 bases. The CDR3 spells CASSQVSGGVGTDTQYF. The CDR3 DNA follows: TGCGCCAGCAGCCAAGTTAGCGGGGGGGTTGGCACAGATACGCAGTATTTT.